What follows are 7 T cell receptor beta chains derived from one specimen sequenced in a study of blood T cell repertoires in COVID-19. Repertoires were generated with immunoSEQ multiplex PCR, while TCRdb's copy carries only in-frame clones and drops some. Found here are about 140,000 clones, about 91% of them singletons; the top ten hold approximately 1.5%. The sample was peripheral blood. The receptor source for this set is a woman aged 60-75 years with acute or convalescent COVID-19.

As for this clone: The germline gene is not matched at one end of the junction; a read error may be the cause. The chain combines TRBV7-2 with TRBJ2-7; D remains ambiguous. Germline values: CDR1 SGHTA, CDR2 FQGNSA. The CDR3 is made up of 14 amino acids. The chain's CDR3 is CASSQSGTSYEHYF. DNA of the CDR3: TGTGCCAGCAGCCAGTCAGGTACTTCCTACGAGCACTACTTC. Based on the CDR3 plus reference TRBV7-2 and TRBJ2-7, the full variable domain is GAGVSQSPSNKVTEKGKDVELRCDPISGHTALYWYRQSLGQGLEFLIYFQGNSAPDKSGLPSDRFSAERTGGSVSTLTIQRTQQEDSAVYLCASSQSGTSYEHYFGPGTRLTVT.

This clone has a single count. The V gene is TRBV4-3, the J gene TRBJ1-5, with D possibly matching TRBD1 (5 bases). This CDR3 contains 16 residues. Germline-derived CDR1 and CDR2 are LGHNA and YSLEER. The V and J ends lost 2 bases and 2 bases respectively, with 13 bases between them. CDR3 coding DNA: TGCGCCAGCAGCCAAAGTGTCGGAGGGGGCAATCAGCCCCAGCATTTT. Its translation: CASSQSVGGGNQPQHF.

A remark on this clone: This specimen includes other DNA sequences encoding the same CDR3. The chain has TRBV9 and TRBJ2-2; D possibly corresponds to TRBD2 (6 bases). The CDR3 runs to 15 residues. Germline V gives CDR1 SGDLS, CDR2 YYNGEE. Trimming removed 0 bases at V and 0 bases at J, with 6 bases between. The CDR3 nucleotides read TGTGCCAGCAGCGTAGGCGGGACGAACACCGGGGAGCTGTTTTTT. Protein product: CASSVGGTNTGELFF. The full variable domain, its missing parts supplied by reference TRBV9 and TRBJ2-2, is DSGVTQTPKHLITATGQRVTLRCSPRSGDLSVYWYQQSLDQGLQFLIQYYNGEERAKGNILERFSAQQFPDLHSELNLSSLELGDSALYFCASSVGGTNTGELFFGEGSRLTVL.

The V gene is TRBV19, the J gene TRBJ1-2, with D possibly being TRBD1 (6 bases). Trimming removed 7 bases at V and 4 bases at J, with 16 bases between. CDR3 size: 14 residues. CDR1 LNHDA and CDR2 SQIVND come from the germline V gene (reference sequence). The CDR3 nucleotides read TGTGCCAGTACCGACCTGGGGACACTCTATGGCTACACCTTC. It encodes CASTDLGTLYGYTF.

V usage is TRBV7-9 and J usage is TRBJ1-1, with 8 bases lining up with TRBD1. Trimming took 5 bases from V and 4 from J; bases not matched to a gene: 9. In germline, CDR1 is SEHNR, CDR2 FQNEAQ (reference sequence). The CDR3 consists of 15 residues. The CDR3 nucleotides are TGTGCCAGCAGCGCCTGGACAGGGCAAGGCACTGAAGCTTTCTTT. This encodes CASSAWTGQGTEAFF.

The chain employs TRBV4-2 and TRBJ1-2, with D tentatively TRBD1 (5 bases). This CDR3 spans 15 amino acids. V was pared by 0 bases and J by 8 bases, with 16 bases between. Per the germline V gene, CDR1 is LGHNA and CDR2 is YNFKEQ. The CDR3, as DNA: TGTGCCAGCAGCCAAGATCAGGGATCTCTTGGGGGCTACACCTTC. Its protein is CASSQDQGSLGGYTF.

The chain joins TRBV9 to TRBJ2-1; tentative D call: TRBD1 (5 bases). CDR1 and CDR2 from the germline V gene are SGDLS and YYNGEE. The CDR3 is 14 amino acids. V was trimmed by 4 bases and J by 4 bases, leaving 12 bases between them. The CDR3 nucleotides read TGTGCCAGCAGCTCGCCGACAGTATACAATGAGCAGTTCTTC. Protein sequence: CASSSPTVYNEQFF.